This TCR beta chain was retrieved from a study of cytomegalovirus exposure and HLA in healthy donors. Study-wide points: Within an earlier analysis, most TCR beta V segments proved productive either about 87% or about 30% of the time.

Amplification used 60 Vbeta primers and 13 Jbeta primers. Libraries were prepared by immunoSEQ multiplex PCR; TCRdb keeps only in-frame clonotypes and omits some of them. The data contain around 120,000 clones, about 70% of them seen just once; the ten biggest clones take up roughly 2.7%. With 3 bases removed from V and 1 base from J, the gap between germline ends came to 22 bases. The CDR3 length is 18 residues. This clone came up a few times. What it binds is unknown. V gene TRBV5-3 combines with J gene TRBJ1-2; D perhaps matches TRBD1 (6 bases). TRBV5-3 counts as an open reading frame of uncertain function. The sequenced material came from PBMCs. The sequence derives from a man aged 45 to 65 in good health and CMV-seropositive. The CDR3 coding sequence is TGTGCCAGAAGCTCCCTCCGGGACACGAGGCCGGGTAACTATGGCTACACCTTC. As protein: CARSSLRDTRPGNYGYTF.